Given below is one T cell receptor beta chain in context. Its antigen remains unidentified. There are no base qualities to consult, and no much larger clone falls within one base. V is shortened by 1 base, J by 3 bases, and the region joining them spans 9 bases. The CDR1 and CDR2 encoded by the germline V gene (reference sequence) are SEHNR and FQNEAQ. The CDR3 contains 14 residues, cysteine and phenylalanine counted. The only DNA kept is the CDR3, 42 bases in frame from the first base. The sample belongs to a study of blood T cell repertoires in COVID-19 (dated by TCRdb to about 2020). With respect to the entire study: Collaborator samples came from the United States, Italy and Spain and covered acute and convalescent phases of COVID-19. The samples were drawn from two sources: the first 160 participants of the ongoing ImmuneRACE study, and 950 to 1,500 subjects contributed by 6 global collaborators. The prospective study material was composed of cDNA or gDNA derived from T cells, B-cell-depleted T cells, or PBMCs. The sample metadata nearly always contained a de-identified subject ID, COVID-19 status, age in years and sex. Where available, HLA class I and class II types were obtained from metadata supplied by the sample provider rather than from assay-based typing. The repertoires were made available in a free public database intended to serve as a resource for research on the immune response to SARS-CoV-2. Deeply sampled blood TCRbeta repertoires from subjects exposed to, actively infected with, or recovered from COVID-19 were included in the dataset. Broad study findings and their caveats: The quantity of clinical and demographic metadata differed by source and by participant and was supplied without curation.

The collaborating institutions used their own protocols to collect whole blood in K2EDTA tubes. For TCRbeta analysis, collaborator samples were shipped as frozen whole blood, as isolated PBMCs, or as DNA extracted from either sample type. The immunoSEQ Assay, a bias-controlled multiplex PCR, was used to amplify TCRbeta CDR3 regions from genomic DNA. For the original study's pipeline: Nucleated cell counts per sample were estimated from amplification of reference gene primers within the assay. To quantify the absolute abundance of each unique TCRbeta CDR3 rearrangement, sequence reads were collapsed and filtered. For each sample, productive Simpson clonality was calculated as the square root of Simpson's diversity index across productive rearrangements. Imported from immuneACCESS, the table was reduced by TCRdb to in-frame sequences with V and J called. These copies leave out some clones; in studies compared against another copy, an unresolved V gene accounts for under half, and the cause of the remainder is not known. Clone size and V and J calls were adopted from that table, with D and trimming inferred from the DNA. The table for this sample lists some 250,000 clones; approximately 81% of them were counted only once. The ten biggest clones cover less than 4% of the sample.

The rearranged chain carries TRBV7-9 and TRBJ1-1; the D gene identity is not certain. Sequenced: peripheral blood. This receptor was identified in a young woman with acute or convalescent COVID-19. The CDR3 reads CASSLVRWDTEAFF. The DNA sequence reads TGTGCCAGCAGCTTAGTGAGGTGGGACACTGAAGCTTTCTTT.